The 10 T cell receptor beta chains reported below all come from one sample, sequenced in a study of T cell responses to AZD1222 COVID-19 vaccine. Produced via immunoSEQ multiplex PCR; TCRdb's table is partial and in-frame only. Here the sample spans about 120,000 clones, 90% being singletons. The sample in question was peripheral blood, obtained 28 days after the second dose of the MenACWY control vaccine. The receptors were sampled from an adult who received the MenACWY meningococcal vaccine as a control.

As regards this clone: Within the sample, other DNA sequences also encode this same CDR3. The chain is built from TRBV7-9 and TRBJ1-1, with D tentatively TRBD1 (6 bases). The CDR3 extends over 14 amino acids. Germline-derived CDR1 and CDR2 are SEHNR and FQNEAQ (reference sequence). V dropped 1 base and J dropped 1 base, with 7 bases sitting between them. CDR3 protein: CASSLGTENTEAFF. CDR3 nucleotide sequence: TGTGCCAGCAGCTTAGGGACAGAGAACACTGAAGCTTTCTTT.

J is TRBJ2-3 and V is TRBV5-1, with D uncertain. V lost 0 bases and J lost 5, with 10 bases in between. CDR3 size: 14 residues. The V gene's germline CDR1 is SGHRS and CDR2 YFSETQ. CDR3 sequence (DNA): TGCGCCAGCAGCTTGGAACGGTCTAAAGATACGCAGTATTTT. Residues: CASSLERSKDTQYF.

This clone appeared a single time. The chain employs TRBV5-6 and TRBJ2-7; D is ambiguous. Germline lookup yields CDR1 SGHDT and CDR2 YYEEEE. This CDR3 has 14 amino acids. Trimming took 0 bases from V and 5 from J, leaving 12 bases between them. The CDR3 nucleotides are TGTGCCAGCAGCTTGGTTTCGATTCCCCACGAGCAGTACGTC. It is translated as CASSLVSIPHEQYV.

This rearrangement joins TRBV7-9 to TRBJ2-7, with TRBD1 matching 7 bases. CDR3 length equals 13 residues. Per the germline V gene, CDR1 is SEHNR and CDR2 is FQNEAQ (reference sequence). After removal of 0 bases from V and 9 bases from J, the junction contained 5 bases not matched to a gene. Here the CDR3 DNA reads TGTGCCAGCAGCTTAGCCGGACAGGTACGGCAGTACGTC. This encodes CASSLAGQVRQYV.

Turning to this clone: This same CDR3 is encoded by further DNA sequences in the sample. This chain joins TRBV18 and TRBJ2-5, with D uncertain. Germline assignment: CDR1 KGHSH and CDR2 LQKENI. The CDR3 runs 13 residues. V lost 0 bases, J lost 1 base, and 3 bases lay in between. The CDR3 region is CASSPPSQETQYF. CDR3 DNA sequence: TGTGCCAGCTCACCACCCAGCCAAGAGACCCAGTACTTC.

V usage is TRBV4-2 and J usage is TRBJ2-2; no reliable D call. The germline CDR1 and CDR2 sequences are LGHNA and YNFKEQ. V was trimmed by 1 base and J by 1 base, leaving 7 bases between them. This CDR3 comprises 15 residues. The CDR3 is CASSQVMGNTGELFF. Written as DNA, the CDR3 is TGTGCCAGCAGCCAAGTAATGGGGAACACCGGGGAGCTGTTTTTT.

The V and J genes are TRBV28 and TRBJ2-1, with D maybe TRBD2 (6 bases). CDR1 and CDR2 from the germline V gene are MDHEN and SYDVKM. The CDR3 has 17 amino acids. V was cut by 6 bases and J by 0 bases, with 18 bases left in between. As DNA, the CDR3 is TGTGCCAGCAGCCTGAGAACGGGCGGGACCTCCTACAATGAGCAGTTCTTC. It is translated as CASSLRTGGTSYNEQFF. Combining the CDR3 with reference TRBV28 and TRBJ2-1 gives the whole variable domain DVKVTQSSRYLVKRTGEKVFLECVQDMDHENMFWYRQDPGLGLRLIYFSYDVKMKEKGDIPEGYSVSREKKERFSLILESASTNQTSMYLCASSLRTGGTSYNEQFFGPGTRLTVL.

J is TRBJ1-1 and V is TRBV29-1; D is possibly TRBD1 (6 bases). The V gene lost 3 bases and the J gene lost 5 bases, with 19 bases spanning the gap. The CDR3 consists of 15 residues. CDR1 is SQVTM and CDR2 is ANQGSEA in the germline V gene. The CDR3 here is CSVEGTRGARTEAFF. The CDR3 DNA is TGCAGCGTTGAGGGGACAAGGGGGGCGAGAACTGAAGCTTTCTTT.

The rearrangement joins TRBV5-6 to TRBJ2-7, with 12 bases matching TRBD2. Germline assignment: CDR1 SGHDT and CDR2 YYEEEE. The CDR3 runs 17 residues. The ends lost 3 bases at V and 4 bases at J; junction bases unmatched: 11. Here the CDR3 reads CASSSGLAGSWGYEQYF. The CDR3 region has the DNA TGTGCCAGCAGCTCCGGACTAGCGGGATCCTGGGGTTACGAGCAGTACTTC.

The V and J genes are TRBV11-3 and TRBJ2-1; a possible D gene is TRBD2 (6 bases). The CDR3 runs 19 residues. V was clipped by 1 base and J by 2 bases, with 21 bases between them. Germline V CDR1 and CDR2: SGHNT, YENEEA. CDR3 in DNA: TGTGCCAGCAGCTTAGCGTTTGGGCTAGGCGGGAAACCCTACAATGAGCAGTTCTTC. Translating gives CASSLAFGLGGKPYNEQFF.